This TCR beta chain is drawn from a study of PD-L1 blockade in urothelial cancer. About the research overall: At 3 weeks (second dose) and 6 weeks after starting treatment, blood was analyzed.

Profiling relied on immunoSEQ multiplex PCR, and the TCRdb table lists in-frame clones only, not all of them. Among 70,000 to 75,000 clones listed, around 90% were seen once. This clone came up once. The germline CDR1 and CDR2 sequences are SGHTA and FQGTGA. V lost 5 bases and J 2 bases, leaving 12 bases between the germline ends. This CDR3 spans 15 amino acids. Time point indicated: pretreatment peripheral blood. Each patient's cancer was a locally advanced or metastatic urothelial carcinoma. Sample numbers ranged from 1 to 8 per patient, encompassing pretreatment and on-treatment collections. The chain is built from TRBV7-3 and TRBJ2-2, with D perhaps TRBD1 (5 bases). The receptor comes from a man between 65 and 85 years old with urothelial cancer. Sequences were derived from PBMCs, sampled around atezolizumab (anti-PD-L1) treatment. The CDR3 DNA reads TGTGCCAGCAGCAAACTCGGACACAACACCGGGGAGCTGTTTTTT. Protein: CASSKLGHNTGELFF.